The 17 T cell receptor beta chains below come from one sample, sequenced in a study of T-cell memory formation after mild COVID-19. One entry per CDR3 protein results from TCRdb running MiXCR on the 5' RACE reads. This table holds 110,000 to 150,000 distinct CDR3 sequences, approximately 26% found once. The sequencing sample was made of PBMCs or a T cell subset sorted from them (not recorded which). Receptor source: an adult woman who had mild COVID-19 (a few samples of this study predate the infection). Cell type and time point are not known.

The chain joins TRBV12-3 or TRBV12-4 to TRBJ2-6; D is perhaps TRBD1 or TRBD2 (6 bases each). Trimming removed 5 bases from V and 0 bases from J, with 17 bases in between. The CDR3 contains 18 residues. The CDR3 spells CASSPWAGDSSGANVLTF. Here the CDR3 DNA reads TGTGCCAGCAGTCCCTGGGCAGGGGACTCCTCTGGGGCCAACGTCCTGACTTTC.

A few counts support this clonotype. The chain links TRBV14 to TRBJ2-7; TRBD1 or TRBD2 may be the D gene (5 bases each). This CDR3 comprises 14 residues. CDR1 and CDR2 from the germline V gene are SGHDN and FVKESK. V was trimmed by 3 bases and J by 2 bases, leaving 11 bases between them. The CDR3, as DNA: TGTGCCAGCAGCCACCTCGGGGCAGCCTACGAGCAGTACTTC. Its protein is CASSHLGAAYEQYF.

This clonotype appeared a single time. The CDR3 here is CASSGGVDLNTEAFF. The CDR3 DNA follows: TGTGCCAGCAGTGGCGGTGTCGATTTGAACACTGAAGCTTTCTTT. J is TRBJ1-1 and V is TRBV12-3 or TRBV12-4; no reliable D call. V was pared by 5 bases and J by 0 bases, with 13 bases between. The CDR3 is 15 amino acids.

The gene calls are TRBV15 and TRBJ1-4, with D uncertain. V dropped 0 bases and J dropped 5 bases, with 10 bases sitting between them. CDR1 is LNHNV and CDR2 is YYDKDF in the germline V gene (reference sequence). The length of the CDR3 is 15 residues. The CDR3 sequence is CATSRDRVPNEKLFF. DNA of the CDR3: TGTGCCACCAGCAGAGACCGAGTTCCGAATGAAAAACTGTTTTTT.

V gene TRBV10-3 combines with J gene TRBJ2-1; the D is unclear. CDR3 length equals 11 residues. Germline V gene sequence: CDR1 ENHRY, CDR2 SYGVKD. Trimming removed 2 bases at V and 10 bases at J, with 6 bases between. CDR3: CAISEGVEQFF. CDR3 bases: TGTGCCATCAGTGAGGGGGTAGAGCAGTTCTTC.

CDR3 in amino acids: CASSIVNSGANVLTF. The CDR3, as DNA: TGTGCCAGTAGTATAGTGAACTCTGGGGCCAACGTCCTGACTTTC. The chain carries TRBV19 and TRBJ2-6; unclear D gene. The length of the CDR3 is 15 residues. The ends were cut back, 1 base at V and 0 bases at J, with 4 bases in the middle. Germline CDR1 LNHDA, CDR2 SQIVND (reference sequence).

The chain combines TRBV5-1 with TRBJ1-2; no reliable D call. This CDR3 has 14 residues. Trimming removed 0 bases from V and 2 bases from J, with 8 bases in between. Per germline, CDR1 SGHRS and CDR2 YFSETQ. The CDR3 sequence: CASSLGRDNYGYTF. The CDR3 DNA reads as TGCGCCAGCAGCTTGGGAAGAGACAACTATGGCTACACCTTC.

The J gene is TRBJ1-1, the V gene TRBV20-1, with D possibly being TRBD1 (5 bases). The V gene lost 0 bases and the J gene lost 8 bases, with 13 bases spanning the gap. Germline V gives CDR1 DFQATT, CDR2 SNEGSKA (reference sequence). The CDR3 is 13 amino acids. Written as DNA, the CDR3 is TGCAGTGCTAGAGATCTCAGACAGAGAGAAGCTTTCTTT. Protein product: CSARDLRQREAFF.

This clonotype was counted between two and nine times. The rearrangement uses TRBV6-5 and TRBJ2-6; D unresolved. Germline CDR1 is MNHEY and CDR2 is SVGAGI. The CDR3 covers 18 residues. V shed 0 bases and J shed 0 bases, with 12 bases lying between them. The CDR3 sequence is CASSYSEKHYSGANVLTF. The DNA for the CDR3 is TGTGCCAGCAGTTACTCTGAAAAGCATTACTCTGGGGCCAACGTCCTGACTTTC.

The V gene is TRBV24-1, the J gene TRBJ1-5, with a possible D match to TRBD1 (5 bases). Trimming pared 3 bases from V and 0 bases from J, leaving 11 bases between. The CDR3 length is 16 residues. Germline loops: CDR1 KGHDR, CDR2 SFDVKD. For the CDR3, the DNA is TGTGCCACCAGTGATGGGGCAGTAGGTAGCAATCAGCCCCAGCATTTT. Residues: CATSDGAVGSNQPQHF.

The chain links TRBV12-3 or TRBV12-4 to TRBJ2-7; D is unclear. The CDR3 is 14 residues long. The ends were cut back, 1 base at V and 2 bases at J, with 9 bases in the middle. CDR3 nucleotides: TGTGCCAGCAGTTTAGGTCTACGCCCCTACGAGCAGTACTTC. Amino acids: CASSLGLRPYEQYF.

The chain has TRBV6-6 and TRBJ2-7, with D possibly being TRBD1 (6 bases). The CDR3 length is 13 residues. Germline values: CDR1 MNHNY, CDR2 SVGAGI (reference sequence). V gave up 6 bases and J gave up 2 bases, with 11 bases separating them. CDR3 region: CASREDSPYEQYF. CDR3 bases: TGTGCCAGCAGGGAGGACAGTCCCTACGAGCAGTACTTC.

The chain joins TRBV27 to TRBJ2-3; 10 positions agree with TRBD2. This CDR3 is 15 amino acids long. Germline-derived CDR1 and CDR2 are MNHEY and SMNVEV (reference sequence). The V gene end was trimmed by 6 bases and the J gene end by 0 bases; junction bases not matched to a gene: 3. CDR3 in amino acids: CASRKTSGSTDTQYF. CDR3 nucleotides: TGTGCCAGCAGGAAGACTAGCGGGAGCACAGATACGCAGTATTTT.

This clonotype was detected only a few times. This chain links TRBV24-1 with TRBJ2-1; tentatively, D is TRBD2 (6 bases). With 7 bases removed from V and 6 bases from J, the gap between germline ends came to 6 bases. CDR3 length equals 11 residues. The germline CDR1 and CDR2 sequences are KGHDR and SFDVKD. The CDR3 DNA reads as TGTGCCACCAGGGGAGGCAATGAGCAGTTCTTC. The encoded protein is CATRGGNEQFF.

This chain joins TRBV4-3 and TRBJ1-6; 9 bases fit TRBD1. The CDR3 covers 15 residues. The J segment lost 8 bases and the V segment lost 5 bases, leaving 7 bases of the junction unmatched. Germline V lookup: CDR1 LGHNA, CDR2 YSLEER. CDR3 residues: CASSTGGLVYSPLHF. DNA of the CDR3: TGCGCCAGCAGCACAGGGGGCCTCGTTTATTCACCCCTCCACTTT.

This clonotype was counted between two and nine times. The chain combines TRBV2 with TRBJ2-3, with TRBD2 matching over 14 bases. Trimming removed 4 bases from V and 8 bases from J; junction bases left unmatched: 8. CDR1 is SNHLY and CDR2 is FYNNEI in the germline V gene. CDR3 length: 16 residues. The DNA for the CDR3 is TGTGCCAGCAGTGCTACGGGACTAGCGGGAGACAGTACGCAGTATTTT. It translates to CASSATGLAGDSTQYF.

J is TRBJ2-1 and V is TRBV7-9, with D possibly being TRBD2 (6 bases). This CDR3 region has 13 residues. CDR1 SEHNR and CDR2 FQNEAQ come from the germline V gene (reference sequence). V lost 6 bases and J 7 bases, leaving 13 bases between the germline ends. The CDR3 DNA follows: TGTGCCAGCAGGGGGGGACTTGGAAATGAGCAGTTCTTC. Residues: CASRGGLGNEQFF.